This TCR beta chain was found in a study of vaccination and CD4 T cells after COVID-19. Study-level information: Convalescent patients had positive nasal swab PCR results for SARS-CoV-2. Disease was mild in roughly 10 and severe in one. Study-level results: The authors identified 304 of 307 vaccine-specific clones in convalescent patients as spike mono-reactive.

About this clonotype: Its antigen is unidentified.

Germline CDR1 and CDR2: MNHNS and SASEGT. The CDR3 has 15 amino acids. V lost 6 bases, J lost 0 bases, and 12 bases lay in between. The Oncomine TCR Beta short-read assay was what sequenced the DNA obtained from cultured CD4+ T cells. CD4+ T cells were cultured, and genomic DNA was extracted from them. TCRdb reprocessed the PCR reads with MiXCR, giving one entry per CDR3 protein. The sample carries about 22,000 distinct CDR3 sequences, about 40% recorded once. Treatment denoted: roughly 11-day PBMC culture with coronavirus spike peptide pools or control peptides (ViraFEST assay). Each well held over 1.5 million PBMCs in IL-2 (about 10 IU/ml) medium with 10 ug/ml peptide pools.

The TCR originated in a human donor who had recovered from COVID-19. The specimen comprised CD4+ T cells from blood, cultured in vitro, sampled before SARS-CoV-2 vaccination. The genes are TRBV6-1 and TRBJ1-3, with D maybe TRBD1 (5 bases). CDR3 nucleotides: TGTGCCAGCAGCCAGGGACGGCTCTCTGGAAACACCATATATTTT. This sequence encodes CASSQGRLSGNTIYF.